The 4 T cell receptor beta chains below all came from one sample that was sequenced in a study of blood T cell repertoires in COVID-19. Clones were sequenced by immunoSEQ multiplex PCR, and TCRdb holds only the in-frame ones, with some missing. The sample contains about 80,000 clones, about 91% of which appear only once. The sample consisted of peripheral blood. These TCRs come from an elderly woman with acute or convalescent COVID-19.

This chain joins TRBV3-1 (or the pseudogene TRBV3-2) and TRBJ2-1; D possibly corresponds to TRBD1 (6 bases). Trimming removed 1 base from V and 8 bases from J, with 18 bases in between. The CDR3 is made up of 16 amino acids. CDR1 and CDR2 (germline): LGHDT, YNNKEL (reference sequence). The CDR3 loop is CASSQGKRWGRDEQFF. The DNA of the CDR3 is TGTGCCAGCAGCCAAGGCAAAAGGTGGGGGCGCGATGAGCAGTTCTTC.

The rearrangement uses TRBV7-9 and TRBJ2-4; possibly TRBD1 for D (7 bases). The germline gives CDR1 SEHNR, CDR2 FQNEAQ (reference sequence). Between the trimmed V and J ends, which lost 3 bases and 8 bases, there was a span of 14 bases. The CDR3 spans 14 residues. CDR3 coding DNA: TGTGCCAGCAGCTTCTCCGACAGGGAGGACATTCAGTACTTC. It codes for CASSFSDREDIQYF.

CDR3 bases: TGTGCCAGCAGCCAAGGGGGGACTAGCCTCTACAATGAGCAGTTCTTC. Residues: CASSQGGTSLYNEQFF. The V and J genes are TRBV14 and TRBJ2-1, with 9 bases aligning to TRBD2. The germline V gene encodes CDR1 SGHDN and CDR2 FVKESK. CDR3 size: 16 residues. With V trimmed by 1 base and J by 3 bases, 4 bases remained unmatched.

The V call is TRBV7-2, the J call TRBJ1-5; D call uncertain. The germline V gene has CDR1 SGHTA and CDR2 FQGNSA. CDR3 size: 15 residues. The V end was cut by 3 bases, the J end by 0 bases, with 9 bases between. CDR3 sequence reads: CASSLAGTSNQPQHF. CDR3 sequence (DNA): TGTGCCAGCAGCTTGGCGGGAACTAGCAATCAGCCCCAGCATTTT.